Presented here are 18 T cell receptor beta chains from one specimen sequenced in a study of T cells after somatic rescue of genetic block. Data came from immunoSEQ multiplex PCR; TCRdb stores just in-frame clones and leaves some out. The sample records 110,000 or so clones, about 89% being singletons. The specimen was peripheral blood mononuclear cells (PBMCs). The receptors were sampled from a young woman.

V is TRBV7-2 and J is TRBJ2-7, with D possibly being TRBD2 (7 bases). V was pared by 4 bases and J by 3 bases, with 19 bases between. CDR3 length equals 16 residues. Germline V CDR1 and CDR2: SGHTA, FQGNSA. The CDR3 DNA reads as TGTGCCAGCAGCTCCTTAGGGGGGCGGGGGCGCTACGAGCAGTACTTC. Its protein product is CASSSLGGRGRYEQYF.

The rearrangement joins TRBV6-6 to TRBJ1-3; D gene ambiguous. Trimming left V 6 bases short and J 3 bases short, with 18 bases between. Germline CDR1 reads MNHNY; CDR2 reads SVGAGI (reference sequence). The CDR3 loop spans 16 amino acids. The CDR3 region has the DNA TGTGCCAGCAGACACGGTGGGAGGGCAGGTGGAAACACCATATATTTT. Translation gives CASRHGGRAGGNTIYF.

The rearrangement uses TRBV7-2 and TRBJ1-6; a possible D gene is TRBD1 (6 bases). The CDR3 consists of 14 residues. V was clipped by 4 bases and J by 14 bases, with 18 bases between them. Germline CDR1 is SGHTA and CDR2 is FQGNSA. The CDR3, as DNA: TGTGCCAGCAGCTCTATGTCGGGGGGGCAAACCCTCCACTTT. Its translation: CASSSMSGGQTLHF.

The V and J genes are TRBV19 and TRBJ1-4, with D perhaps TRBD1 (5 bases). Deletions cut 3 bases from V and 4 bases from J, with 9 bases between. Germline V lookup: CDR1 LNHDA, CDR2 SQIVND (reference sequence). The CDR3 is 14 residues long. The CDR3 nucleotides read TGTGCCAGTAGTATGCAGGGAGATAATGAAAAACTGTTTTTT. It translates to CASSMQGDNEKLFF.

The genes are TRBV9 and TRBJ1-3; unclear D gene. Between the trimmed V and J ends, which lost 3 bases and 4 bases, there was a span of 14 bases. The CDR3 contains 15 residues. CDR1 SGDLS and CDR2 YYNGEE come from the germline V gene. DNA of the CDR3: TGTGCCAGCAGCGCCGGCACAGTCTCCGGAAACACCATATATTTT. Translation: CASSAGTVSGNTIYF.

The chain couples TRBV6-6 to TRBJ1-6, with no clear D. CDR1 MNHNY and CDR2 SVGAGI come from the germline V gene (reference sequence). V was trimmed by 5 bases and J by 5 bases, leaving 4 bases between them. CDR3 size: 12 residues. CDR3 nucleotides: TGTGCCAGCAGTCCTCATAATTCACCCCTCCACTTT. It encodes CASSPHNSPLHF.

The V and J genes are TRBV19 and TRBJ1-6; possible D gene TRBD1, 5 bases. The CDR3 consists of 16 residues. V gave up 1 base and J gave up 5 bases, with 12 bases separating them. CDR1 and CDR2 from the germline V gene are LNHDA and SQIVND (reference sequence). CDR3 in amino acids: CASSIVRIRDNSPLHF. CDR3 DNA: TGTGCCAGTAGTATAGTCCGGATCAGGGATAATTCACCCCTCCACTTT.

The chain links TRBV28 to TRBJ2-7, with 7 bases fitting TRBD1. Germline V gene data show CDR1 as MDHEN and CDR2 as SYDVKM. CDR3 length: 14 residues. J lost 2 bases, V lost 5 bases, and 6 bases had no gene match. The CDR3 protein is CASSQPTGAYEQYF. CDR3 in DNA: TGTGCCAGCAGTCAACCCACAGGGGCCTACGAGCAGTACTTC.

V is TRBV10-3 and J is TRBJ2-3; 11 bases map to TRBD2. Germline values: CDR1 ENHRY, CDR2 SYGVKD. V lost 11 bases, J lost 3 bases, and 10 bases stayed unmatched. This CDR3 comprises 15 residues. The CDR3 region is CASQTSGGRTDTQYF. The DNA for the CDR3 is TGTGCCTCCCAAACTAGCGGGGGACGAACAGATACGCAGTATTTT.

The chain combines TRBV19 with TRBJ1-4, with D tentatively TRBD1 (6 bases). This CDR3 spans 13 amino acids. Looked up from germline, CDR1 is LNHDA and CDR2 is SQIVND (reference sequence). Trimming shortened V by 8 bases and J by 1 base, and 8 bases separated the two germline ends. CDR3 DNA sequence: TGTGCCAGTCACAGGGAAACTAATGAAAAACTGTTTTTT. It translates to CASHRETNEKLFF.

The chain joins TRBV5-1 to TRBJ1-1; tentative D call: TRBD1 (6 bases). CDR1 and CDR2 from the germline V gene are SGHRS and YFSETQ. V gave up 2 bases and J gave up 1 base, with 15 bases separating them. This CDR3 has 16 amino acids. The CDR3: CASSFASSGENTEAFF. The CDR3 nucleotides are TGCGCCAGCAGCTTTGCTTCATCAGGGGAGAACACTGAAGCTTTCTTT.

This chain uses TRBV5-1 with TRBJ1-4, with a tentative D call TRBD1 (6 bases). V lost 2 bases and J 0 bases, leaving 11 bases between the germline ends. The CDR3 consists of 16 residues. CDR1 and CDR2 (germline): SGHRS, YFSETQ. This CDR3 reads CASSFTGQATNEKLFF. The DNA of the CDR3 is TGCGCCAGCAGCTTTACAGGGCAGGCAACTAATGAAAAACTGTTTTTT.

The V and J genes are TRBV6-1 and TRBJ1-2; the D gene is possibly TRBD1 (5 bases). The ends were cut back, 6 bases at V and 7 bases at J, with 15 bases in the middle. The CDR3 spans 13 residues. Germline lookup yields CDR1 MNHNS and CDR2 SASEGT. DNA of the CDR3: TGTGCCAGCAGAATAGACAGAGTGAGTGGCTACACCTTC. Its protein is CASRIDRVSGYTF.

The chain is built from TRBV7-8 and TRBJ1-1; 8 bases map to TRBD1. The germline CDR1 and CDR2 sequences are SGHVS and FQNEAQ. The CDR3 extends over 16 amino acids. V dropped 4 bases and J dropped 4; count of bases not matched to a gene: 11. The CDR3 bases are TGTGCCAGCAGCTCCTCCGGGGACAGGCTGAGCACTGAAGCTTTCTTT. This encodes CASSSSGDRLSTEAFF.

The chain uses TRBV7-6 and TRBJ2-1; 8 bases agree with TRBD1. Looked up from germline, CDR1 is SGHVS and CDR2 is FNYEAQ. Trimming took 1 base from V and 8 from J; bases not matched to a gene: 4. The CDR3 is made up of 14 amino acids. As DNA, the CDR3 is TGTGCCAGCAGCTTAGTACAGGGGGTCGATGAGCAGTTCTTC. Translating it yields CASSLVQGVDEQFF.

In this sample, this clone turned up once. The chain uses TRBV4-2 and TRBJ1-3; TRBD1 matches at 10 bases. Germline V gene sequence: CDR1 LGHNA, CDR2 YNFKEQ. The trim removed 2 bases at V and 4 bases at J, leaving 5 bases unmatched. The CDR3 runs 16 residues. The CDR3 DNA reads TGTGCCAGCAGCCAAATGCGGGACAGGGGCGGAAACACCATATATTTT. As protein: CASSQMRDRGGNTIYF.

In its sample, this clone was seen a few times. This chain joins TRBV7-9 and TRBJ1-6, with 8 positions matching TRBD1. Germline-derived CDR1 and CDR2 are SEHNR and FQNEAQ (reference sequence). This CDR3 contains 15 residues. The J segment lost 2 bases and the V segment lost 4 bases, leaving 1 base of the junction unmatched. Here the CDR3 reads CASSSGQAYNSPLHF. Here the CDR3 DNA reads TGTGCCAGCAGCTCGGGACAGGCCTATAATTCACCCCTCCACTTT.

The rearrangement links TRBV5-5 to TRBJ2-1; 7 bases align to TRBD2. This CDR3 has 15 amino acids. Germline loops: CDR1 SGHKS, CDR2 YYEKEE (reference sequence). V shed 0 bases, J shed 2 bases, and the junction held 2 bases outside the gene matches. The CDR3 here is CASSLGDYPYNEQFF. The CDR3 nucleotides are TGTGCCAGCAGCTTGGGGGACTACCCCTACAATGAGCAGTTCTTC. Combining the CDR3 with reference TRBV5-5 and TRBJ2-1 gives the whole variable domain DAGVTQSPTHLIKTRGQQVTLRCSPISGHKSVSWYQQVLGQGPQFIFQYYEKEERGRGNFPDRFSARQFPNYSSELNVNALLLGDSALYLCASSLGDYPYNEQFFGPGTRLTVL.